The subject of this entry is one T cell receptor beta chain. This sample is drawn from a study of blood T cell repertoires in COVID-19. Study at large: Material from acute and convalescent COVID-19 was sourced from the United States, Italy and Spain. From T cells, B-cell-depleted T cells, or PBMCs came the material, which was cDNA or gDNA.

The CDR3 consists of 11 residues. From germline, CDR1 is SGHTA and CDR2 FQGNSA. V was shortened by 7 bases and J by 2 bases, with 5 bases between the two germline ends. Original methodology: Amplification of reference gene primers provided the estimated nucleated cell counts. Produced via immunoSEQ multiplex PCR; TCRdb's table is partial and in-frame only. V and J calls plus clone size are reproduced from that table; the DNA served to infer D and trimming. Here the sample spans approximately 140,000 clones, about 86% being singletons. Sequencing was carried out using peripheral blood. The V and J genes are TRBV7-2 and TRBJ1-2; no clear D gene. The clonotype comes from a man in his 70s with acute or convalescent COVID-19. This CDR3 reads CASTLNYGYTF. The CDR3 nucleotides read TGTGCCAGCACCCTAAACTATGGCTACACCTTC.